Below are 25 T cell receptor beta chains sequenced from a single sample in a study of cytomegalovirus exposure and HLA in healthy donors. Vbeta (60) and Jbeta (13) primers were used in the PCR. Measured with immunoSEQ multiplex PCR; TCRdb has only the in-frame clones, and not every one. The table includes 200,000 to 250,000 clones, roughly 80% detected once. The specimen sequenced was PBMCs. All receptors come from a woman aged 40 to 50 in good health and CMV-seronegative.

The sample holds one count of this clone. The rearrangement uses TRBV10-3 and TRBJ2-2; 10 positions match TRBD2. This CDR3 contains 21 residues. Germline trimming cut 2 bases from V and 0 bases from J; bases unmatched to any gene: 15. Germline CDR1 ENHRY, CDR2 SYGVKD. This CDR3 reads CAISERTSGDLRSTNTGELFF. The CDR3 nucleotides are TGTGCCATCAGTGAGCGGACTAGCGGAGACCTGCGATCTACGAACACCGGGGAGCTGTTTTTT.

The chain has TRBV7-9 and TRBJ2-7; TRBD2 matches 8 bases. Germline trimming cut 4 bases from V and 6 bases from J; bases unmatched to any gene: 8. The CDR3 runs 14 residues. Germline CDR1 and CDR2: SEHNR and FQNEAQ (reference sequence). CDR3: CASSSPGTSPEQYF. The CDR3 DNA is TGTGCCAGCAGCTCTCCCGGGACTAGTCCCGAGCAGTACTTC.

CDR3 sequence reads: CASRGLAGGPPSTDTQYF. CDR3 in DNA: TGCGCCAGCAGAGGACTAGCGGGAGGGCCCCCGAGCACAGATACGCAGTATTTT. This chain connects TRBV5-1 to TRBJ2-3; TRBD2 matches at 15 bases. The ends lost 5 bases at V and 0 bases at J; junction bases unmatched: 7. Germline CDR1 and CDR2: SGHRS and YFSETQ. This CDR3 comprises 18 residues. The whole variable domain, remainder taken from reference TRBV5-1 and TRBJ2-3, is KAGVTQTPRYLIKTRGQQVTLSCSPISGHRSVSWYQQTPGQGLQFLFEYFSETQRNKGNFPGRFSGRQFSNSRSEMNVSTLELGDSALYLCASRGLAGGPPSTDTQYFGPGTRLTVL.

This clone was seen only a few times. Additional DNA sequences in this sample encode the identical CDR3. The chain is built from TRBV18 and TRBJ1-4; 7 nucleotides agree with TRBD1. Germline CDR1 KGHSH, CDR2 LQKENI. CDR3 length: 13 amino acids. Germline trimming cut 5 bases from V and 3 bases from J; bases unmatched to any gene: 0. This CDR3 reads CASSGQANEKLFF. CDR3 DNA sequence: TGTGCCAGCTCAGGACAGGCTAATGAAAAACTGTTTTTT.

The gene calls are TRBV19 and TRBJ2-5; 7 positions agree with TRBD2. Germline CDR1 is LNHDA and CDR2 is SQIVND (reference sequence). The CDR3 sequence is 13 residues long. Trimming removed 3 bases from V and 5 bases from J; junction bases left unmatched: 3. CDR3 loop: CASSMGGDETQYF. Written as DNA, the CDR3 is TGTGCCAGTAGTATGGGGGGGGACGAGACCCAGTACTTC.

The chain links TRBV9 to TRBJ1-2; maybe TRBD1 (5 bases). The V gene lost 3 bases and the J gene lost 5 bases, with 17 bases spanning the gap. Germline-derived CDR1 and CDR2 are SGDLS and YYNGEE. This CDR3 has 15 amino acids. The DNA of the CDR3 is TGTGCCAGCAGCGCCCACATAACAGGATCTTATGGCTACACCTTC. It encodes CASSAHITGSYGYTF.

The chain is built from TRBV10-3 and TRBJ2-3; D uncertain. V lost 4 bases and J 6 bases, leaving 11 bases between the germline ends. The germline V gene has CDR1 ENHRY and CDR2 SYGVKD. CDR3 length: 13 residues. The chain's CDR3 is CAISGRGEDTQYF. The CDR3, as DNA: TGTGCCATCAGTGGCCGAGGTGAGGATACGCAGTATTTT.

The chain links TRBV30 to TRBJ2-1; weak D call: TRBD1 (6 bases). Germline assignment: CDR1 GTSNPN and CDR2 SVGIG (reference sequence). CDR3 length: 15 residues. V was clipped by 1 base and J by 4 bases, with 14 bases between them. The CDR3 region has the DNA TGTGCCTGGAGTGACCTAGGGGGTCAGTACAATGAGCAGTTCTTC. Translated: CAWSDLGGQYNEQFF.

This clone was recorded once. This chain connects TRBV5-1 to TRBJ2-1, with a possible D match to TRBD2 (5 bases). The CDR3 sequence is 15 residues long. Germline V gene sequence: CDR1 SGHRS, CDR2 YFSETQ. V lost 7 bases to trimming and J lost 0 bases, with 14 bases between them. The CDR3 sequence is CASLNSGGSYNEQFF. The CDR3 coding sequence is TGCGCCAGCTTAAACAGCGGAGGCTCCTACAATGAGCAGTTCTTC.

The sample holds one count of this clone. This chain joins TRBV30 and TRBJ1-2; D remains unclear. Germline V CDR1 and CDR2: GTSNPN, SVGIG (reference sequence). The CDR3 runs to 14 residues. V was cut by 3 bases and J by 0 bases, with 11 bases left in between. This chain's CDR3 is CAWSEPGANYGYTF. For the CDR3, the DNA is TGTGCCTGGAGCGAGCCGGGAGCTAACTATGGCTACACCTTC.

This chain uses TRBV27 with TRBJ1-2; TRBD1 aligns across 7 bases. CDR1 and CDR2 (germline): MNHEY, SMNVEV (reference sequence). The trim removed 5 bases at V and 4 bases at J, leaving 4 bases unmatched. This CDR3 is 13 amino acids long. The CDR3: CASSDRVFYGYTF. The CDR3, as DNA: TGTGCCAGCAGTGACAGGGTCTTCTATGGCTACACCTTC.

The rearrangement links TRBV27 to TRBJ2-5, with D possibly being TRBD1 (5 bases). The CDR3 runs 15 residues. The germline CDR1 and CDR2 sequences are MNHEY and SMNVEV (reference sequence). V shed 0 bases and J shed 4 bases, with 12 bases lying between them. The CDR3 loop is CASSLSSTGIETQYF. The CDR3 nucleotides read TGTGCCAGCAGTTTATCCAGTACAGGCATAGAGACCCAGTACTTC.

V is TRBV5-1 and J is TRBJ2-5; a weak D match, TRBD2 (7 bases). V lost 3 bases and J 4 bases, leaving 13 bases between the germline ends. Germline CDR1 and CDR2: SGHRS and YFSETQ. The CDR3 contains 14 residues. The CDR3 nucleotides read TGCGCCAGCAGCTGGGAGGGGGGGCGAGAGACCCAGTACTTC. It is translated as CASSWEGGRETQYF.

This rearrangement joins TRBV7-9 to TRBJ1-1; TRBD1 matches at 9 bases. The ends lost 5 bases at V and 2 bases at J; junction bases unmatched: 9. The CDR3 is made up of 16 amino acids. Germline V CDR1 and CDR2: SEHNR, FQNEAQ (reference sequence). CDR3 region: CASSPPGTGKNTEAFF. The DNA of the CDR3 is TGTGCCAGCAGCCCCCCCGGGACAGGGAAAAACACTGAAGCTTTCTTT.

The J gene is TRBJ1-1, the V gene TRBV5-1; 12 bases fit TRBD1. This CDR3 has 13 residues. Germline V CDR1 and CDR2: SGHRS, YFSETQ. J lost 11 bases, V lost 4 bases, and 6 bases had no gene match. In nucleotides, the CDR3 is TGCGCCAGCAGCATAGGGACAGGGGGCATGGCTTTCTTT. It codes for CASSIGTGGMAFF.

The rearrangement joins TRBV19 to TRBJ2-2; D remains ambiguous. Germline CDR1 is LNHDA and CDR2 is SQIVND (reference sequence). The length of the CDR3 is 13 residues. Trimming took off 3 bases at V and 4 bases at J, with 6 bases between the two ends. The CDR3 DNA follows: TGTGCCAGTAGTATGCTAATCACCGGGGAGCTGTTTTTT. Protein sequence: CASSMLITGELFF.

As regards this clone: The same CDR3 arises from other DNA sequences in this sample as well. The rearrangement uses TRBV18 and TRBJ1-5; D gene uncertain. Germline V gene data show CDR1 as KGHSH and CDR2 as LQKENI. Trimming shortened V by 3 bases and J by 7 bases, and 19 bases separated the two germline ends. The CDR3 loop spans 16 amino acids. The CDR3 DNA follows: TGTGCCAGCTCACCCCGGACCGGGAATGTCAACCAGCCCCAGCATTTT. Its protein product is CASSPRTGNVNQPQHF.

This clone was recorded a few times. The CDR3 sequence: CASRGLAVDLYEQYF. The CDR3 coding sequence is TGTGCCAGCAGGGGACTAGCGGTCGACCTTTACGAGCAGTACTTC. The chain is built from TRBV6-1 and TRBJ2-7; the match to TRBD2 covers 11 bases. Losses at the gene ends were 6 bases for V and 4 bases for J; bases not matched to a gene: 8. Per the germline V gene, CDR1 is MNHNS and CDR2 is SASEGT. The CDR3 is 15 residues long.

The sample holds one count of this clone. The chain joins TRBV5-1 to TRBJ1-5; TRBD1 agrees at 8 bases. The CDR3 has 15 amino acids. Trimming took 5 bases from V and 0 from J; bases not matched to a gene: 4. Germline loops: CDR1 SGHRS, CDR2 YFSETQ. The DNA for the CDR3 is TGCGCCAGCAGGGACAGGGCGGGTAGCAATCAGCCCCAGCATTTT. The encoded protein is CASRDRAGSNQPQHF.

The J gene is TRBJ1-3, the V gene TRBV7-2, with D possibly TRBD1 on 5 matching bases. The germline V gene encodes CDR1 SGHTA and CDR2 FQGNSA. V was shortened by 3 bases and J by 8 bases, with 11 bases between the two germline ends. The CDR3 covers 13 residues. DNA for the CDR3: TGTGCCAGCAGCTTTCGGCAGGGTGACACCATATATTTT. This sequence encodes CASSFRQGDTIYF.

This clone was seen only once. This chain uses TRBV4-2 with TRBJ1-1; D is unclear. The germline V gene encodes CDR1 LGHNA and CDR2 YNFKEQ. Trimming shortened V by 0 bases and J by 3 bases, and 8 bases separated the two germline ends. The CDR3 is 14 amino acids. For the CDR3, the DNA is TGTGCCAGCAGCCAAGATCGGCAGGACACTGAAGCTTTCTTT. Translated: CASSQDRQDTEAFF.

The V gene is TRBV11-2, the J gene TRBJ2-2, with 7 bases aligning to TRBD2. CDR1 and CDR2 (germline): SGHAT, FQNNGV. V lost 5 bases to trimming and J lost 6 bases; unmatched junction nucleotides: 12. The CDR3 is 16 residues long. In nucleotides, the CDR3 is TGTGCCAGCAGCCCCATTGGAGGGGAGGGCGCCGGGGAGCTGTTTTTT. This sequence encodes CASSPIGGEGAGELFF.

J is TRBJ1-1 and V is TRBV11-2; 8 bases line up with TRBD1. The CDR3 contains 13 residues. Germline lookup yields CDR1 SGHAT and CDR2 FQNNGV. The ends lost 0 bases at V and 8 bases at J; junction bases unmatched: 2. This CDR3 reads CASSLDQGAEAFF. The CDR3 DNA reads as TGTGCCAGCAGCTTAGATCAGGGGGCCGAAGCTTTCTTT.

The genes are TRBV29-1 and TRBJ1-5; TRBD1 agrees at 9 bases. Germline V gene lookup returns CDR1 SQVTM and CDR2 ANQGSEA. Losses at the gene ends were 5 bases for V and 6 bases for J; bases not matched to a gene: 11. CDR3 length equals 15 residues. The DNA of the CDR3 is TGCAGCGTTAGGTCCGGGACAGGGCCCCTTCAGCCCCAGCATTTT. This encodes CSVRSGTGPLQPQHF.

The DNA for the CDR3 is TGCGCCAGCAGCTTTGGACAGGGGTTGGATGAGCAGTTCTTC. Its protein product is CASSFGQGLDEQFF. V and J are TRBV5-1 and TRBJ2-1; 9 bases fit TRBD1. This CDR3 comprises 14 residues. Losses at the gene ends were 2 bases for V and 8 bases for J; bases not matched to a gene: 5. Germline lookup yields CDR1 SGHRS and CDR2 YFSETQ.